These T cell receptor beta chains were read from a single sample in a study of TIL therapy for anti-PD-1-resistant metastatic lung cancer. TCRdb's table, derived via immunoSEQ multiplex PCR, lists solely in-frame clones and lacks some. The data contain just under 60,000 clones, roughly 70% of them singletons. The sequencing here drew on blood, taken at baseline. The receptors were gathered from a person between 30 and 79 years old with non-small cell lung cancer. CDR3s include the opening cysteine and the closing phenylalanine or tryptophan. D genes are given only for firm matches. Rows may omit the clone size; those that give it use once, few, many or a size class.

TGTGCCAGCAGCGCCCCGAGGGGACAGGTGAATTCACCCCTCCACTTT | CASSAPRGQVNSPLHF | 16 | TRBJ1-6 | TRBV9 | . | TRBD1
TGTGCCAGCAGACTGGGAGGTGATAACACCGGGGAGCTGTTTTTT | CASRLGGDNTGELFF | 15 | TRBJ2-2 | TRBV7-6 | . | .
TGTGCCATGAGGGGGGGACTGGCCTATGGCTACACCTTC | CAMRGGLAYGYTF | 13 | TRBJ1-2 | TRBV10-3 | . | .
TGTGCCAGCAGTTTAGAGCCAGGGACTGAGGAAGCTTTCTTT | CASSLEPGTEEAFF | 14 | TRBJ1-1 | TRBV28 | . | .
TGTGCCAGCAGTTGGGCGACGGGGGGTTATGATCAGCCCCAGCATTTT | CASSWATGGYDQPQHF | 16 | TRBJ1-5 | TRBV28 | . | .
TGTGCCAGTGATGGGGGACTCCTCCCGATCTTC | CASDGGLLPIF | 11 | TRBJ2-1 | TRBV19 | few | .
TGCGCCAGCAGTAATCCGGGAAGGGGTTACAATGAGCAGTTCTTC | CASSNPGRGYNEQFF | 15 | TRBJ2-1 | TRBV10-1 | . | .
TGTGCCAGCAGTTTATGGCGGGACGGCACCGGGGAGCTGTTTTTT | CASSLWRDGTGELFF | 15 | TRBJ2-2 | TRBV28 | . | .
TGTGCCAGCAGCTTAGGTGGCGGGGTGGATGGCTACACCTTC | CASSLGGGVDGYTF | 14 | TRBJ1-2 | TRBV7-9 | few | .
TGTGCCAGCAGCCGCACCGGGGGTGAGCAGTTCTTC | CASSRTGGEQFF | 12 | TRBJ2-1 | TRBV7-2 | once | .
TGTGCCAGCTCACCGTTGACTAGCGGATACAATGAGCAGTTCTTC | CASSPLTSGYNEQFF | 15 | TRBJ2-1 | TRBV18 | . | TRBD2
TGCGCCAGCAGCCACATTTTACGGAGGACGAGGGAAGATACGCAGTATTTT | CASSHILRRTREDTQYF | 17 | TRBJ2-3 | TRBV4-1 | few | .
TGCGCCAGCAGCCAAGGGAGGGGAGAGACTAACTATGGCTACACCTTC | CASSQGRGETNYGYTF | 16 | TRBJ1-2 | TRBV4-1 | . | .
TGTGCCAGCAGCTTAGGAAGGGCGGAGCATCAGCCCCAGCATTTT | CASSLGRAEHQPQHF | 15 | TRBJ1-5 | TRBV7-2 | few | .
TGTGCCAGCAGTTTATCGCGGGGGGCGGAGGACTATGGCTACACCTTC | CASSLSRGAEDYGYTF | 16 | TRBJ1-2 | TRBV27 | . | .
TGTGCCAGTAGCCTCCCTTTAGTGGCGGGAGGTACCACAGATACGCAGTATTTT | CASSLPLVAGGTTDTQYF | 18 | TRBJ2-3 | TRBV19 | . | TRBD2
TGTGCCAGCATGGCAGGCGGAAGTACCTGGGGCGAGCAGTACTTC | CASMAGGSTWGEQYF | 15 | TRBJ2-7 | TRBV28 | . | .
TGTGCCAGCAGCCAGGGCCCTGGGCAGCCCCAGCATTTT | CASSQGPGQPQHF | 13 | TRBJ1-5 | TRBV6-5 | few | .
TGCGCCAGCAGCCAATACGGATACGCCCCAGATACGCAGTATTTT | CASSQYGYAPDTQYF | 15 | TRBJ2-3 | TRBV4-1 | . | .
TGTGCCAGCAGCCAGTGGGCGGTTTCGGGCTACACCTTC | CASSQWAVSGYTF | 13 | TRBJ1-2 | TRBV11-3 | few | .
TGTGCCAGCAGTTTACGGGAGGCGTGGGGCTACACCTTC | CASSLREAWGYTF | 13 | TRBJ1-2 | TRBV28 | few | .
TGTGCCAGCAGAGCACATATAGGGACTCATCAGCCCCAGCATTTT | CASRAHIGTHQPQHF | 15 | TRBJ1-5 | TRBV6-1 | . | .
TGTGCCAGCGCGCAGGGTATAGACACTGAAGCTTTCTTT | CASAQGIDTEAFF | 13 | TRBJ1-1 | TRBV7-2 | . | .
TGCGCCAGCAGCCAGAGGGGGACTAGCGGGAGCTACGAGCAGTACTTC | CASSQRGTSGSYEQYF | 16 | TRBJ2-7 | TRBV4-1 | . | TRBD2
TGTGCCTGGACCCGGGAAATGGCAGCTGGCTACACCTTC | CAWTREMAAGYTF | 13 | TRBJ1-2 | TRBV30 | few | .
TGTGCCAGCAGCTTAGCAGGCAGCACCTCCGATTTT | CASSLAGSTSDF | 12 | TRBJ1-3 | TRBV7-2 | once | .
TGTGCCAGCAGCTTAACCCCTAGCGGGAGGCTCACCGGGGAGCTGTTTTTT | CASSLTPSGRLTGELFF | 17 | TRBJ2-2 | TRBV7-3 | . | TRBD2
TGTGCCAGCAGCTTAGATGATACAGATACGCAGTATTTT | CASSLDDTDTQYF | 13 | TRBJ2-3 | TRBV11-3 | . | .
TGTGCCAGCAGTCCCGGACAGGAAGGGGTCAACGAGCAGTACTTC | CASSPGQEGVNEQYF | 15 | TRBJ2-7 | TRBV6-5 | few | TRBD1
TGCGCCAGCAGCTTGGACAGCGGGGGGGCTACAGATACGCAGTATTTT | CASSLDSGGATDTQYF | 16 | TRBJ2-3 | TRBV5-1 | . | TRBD2
TGTGCCAGCAGCCCCAAGTTCGGCACCGGGGAGCTGTTTTTT | CASSPKFGTGELFF | 14 | TRBJ2-2 | TRBV9 | . | .
TGTGCCAGCAGCTTGGGGACCGGCTTCTCCTACGAGCAGTACTTC | CASSLGTGFSYEQYF | 15 | TRBJ2-7 | TRBV11-2 | . | .
TGTGCCAGCAGCTTAGGGGGGGATGGGACTGAAGCTTTCTTT | CASSLGGDGTEAFF | 14 | TRBJ1-1 | TRBV7-2 | . | .
TGCGCCAGCAGCTTGGGAGCGGGGGCCTTAGATACGCAGTATTTT | CASSLGAGALDTQYF | 15 | TRBJ2-3 | TRBV5-1 | . | TRBD2
TGTGCCAGCGGCCCCGGACAGGGAGTGTTCCTGAACACTGAAGCTTTCTTT | CASGPGQGVFLNTEAFF | 17 | TRBJ1-1 | TRBV11-3 | . | TRBD1
TGTGCCATTAGGAGCACAGATACGCAGTATTTT | CAIRSTDTQYF | 11 | TRBJ2-3 | TRBV6-1 | few | .
TGTGCCAGCAGTGTTGAGGAGGCATCGGGGGAGCTGTTTTTT | CASSVEEASGELFF | 14 | TRBJ2-2 | TRBV6-4 | . | .
TGTGCCAGCAGCTTGCTGCGGTTTTCGGATACGCAGTATTTT | CASSLLRFSDTQYF | 14 | TRBJ2-3 | TRBV5-6 | . | .
TGTGCCAGCAGTTACTCAGGGGGCAACGCTAATGAAAAACTGTTTTTT | CASSYSGGNANEKLFF | 16 | TRBJ1-4 | TRBV6-6 | . | TRBD1